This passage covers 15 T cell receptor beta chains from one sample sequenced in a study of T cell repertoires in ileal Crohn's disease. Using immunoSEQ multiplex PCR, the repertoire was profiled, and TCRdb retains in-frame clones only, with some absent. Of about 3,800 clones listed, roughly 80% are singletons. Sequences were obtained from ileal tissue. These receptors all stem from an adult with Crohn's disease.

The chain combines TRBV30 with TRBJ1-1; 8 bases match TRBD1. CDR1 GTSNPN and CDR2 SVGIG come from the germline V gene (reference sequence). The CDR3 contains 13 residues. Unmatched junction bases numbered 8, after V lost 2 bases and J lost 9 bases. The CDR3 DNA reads TGTGCCTGGAGTTTCTCTACCAGGGGGCAAGCTTTCTTT. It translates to CAWSFSTRGQAFF.

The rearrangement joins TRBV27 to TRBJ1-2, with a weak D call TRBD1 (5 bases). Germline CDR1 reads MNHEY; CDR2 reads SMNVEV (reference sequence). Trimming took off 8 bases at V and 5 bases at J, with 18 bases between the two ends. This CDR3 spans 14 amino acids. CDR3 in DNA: TGTGCCAGCGCGGTGGGGCCTGAAAGTTATGGCTACACCTTC. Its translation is CASAVGPESYGYTF.

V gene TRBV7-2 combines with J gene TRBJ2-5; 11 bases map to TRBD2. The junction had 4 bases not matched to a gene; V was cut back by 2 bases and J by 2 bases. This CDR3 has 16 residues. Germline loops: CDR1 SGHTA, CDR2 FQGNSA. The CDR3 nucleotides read TGTGCCAGCAGCTTAAGATTAGCGGGGGGGCAAGAGACCCAGTACTTC. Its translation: CASSLRLAGGQETQYF.

CDR3 sequence reads: CASSQEGQGFEKLFF. CDR3 coding DNA: TGCGCCAGCAGCCAAGAAGGGCAGGGGTTTGAAAAACTGTTTTTT. The V call is TRBV4-1, the J call TRBJ1-4; the D gene is possibly TRBD1 (6 bases). Trimming stripped 0 bases from V and 7 bases from J, with 12 bases between. The germline V gene has CDR1 MGHRA and CDR2 YSYEKL. This CDR3 region has 15 residues.

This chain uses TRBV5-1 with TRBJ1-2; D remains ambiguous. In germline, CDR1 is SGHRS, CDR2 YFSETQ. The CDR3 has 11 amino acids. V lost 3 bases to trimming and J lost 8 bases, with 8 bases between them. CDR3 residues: CASSSNTGYTF. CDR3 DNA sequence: TGCGCCAGCAGCTCGAACACGGGCTACACCTTC.

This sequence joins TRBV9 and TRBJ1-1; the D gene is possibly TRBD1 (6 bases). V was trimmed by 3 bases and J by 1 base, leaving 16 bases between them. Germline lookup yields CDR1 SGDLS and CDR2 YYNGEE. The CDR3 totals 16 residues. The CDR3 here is CASSGMGQGRNTEAFF. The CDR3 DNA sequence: TGTGCCAGCAGCGGTATGGGGCAGGGGAGGAACACTGAAGCTTTCTTT.

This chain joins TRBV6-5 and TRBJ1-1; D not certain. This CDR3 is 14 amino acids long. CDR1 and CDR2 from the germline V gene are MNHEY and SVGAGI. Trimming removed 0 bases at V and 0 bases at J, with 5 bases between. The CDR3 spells CASSYSQMNTEAFF. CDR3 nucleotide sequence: TGTGCCAGCAGTTACTCCCAAATGAACACTGAAGCTTTCTTT.

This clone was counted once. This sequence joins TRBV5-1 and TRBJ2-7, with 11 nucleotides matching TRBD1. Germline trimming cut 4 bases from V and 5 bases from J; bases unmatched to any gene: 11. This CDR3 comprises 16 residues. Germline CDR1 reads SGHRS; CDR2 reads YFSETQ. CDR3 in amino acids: CASSPNPGTGGHEQYF. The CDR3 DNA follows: TGCGCCAGCAGCCCGAATCCCGGGACAGGGGGACACGAGCAGTACTTC.

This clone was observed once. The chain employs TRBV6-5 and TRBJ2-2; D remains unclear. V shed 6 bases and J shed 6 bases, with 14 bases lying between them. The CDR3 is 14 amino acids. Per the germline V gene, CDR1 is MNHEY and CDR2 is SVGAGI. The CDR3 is CASSLERLSGELFF. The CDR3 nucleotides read TGTGCCAGCAGCCTAGAAAGGCTTTCCGGGGAGCTGTTTTTT.

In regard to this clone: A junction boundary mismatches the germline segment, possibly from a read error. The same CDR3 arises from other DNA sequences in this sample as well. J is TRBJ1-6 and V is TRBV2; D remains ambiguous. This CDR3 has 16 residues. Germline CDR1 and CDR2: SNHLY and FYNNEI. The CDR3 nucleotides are TGTGCCAGCAGTGAAGAGAGCTTCGGGTATAATTCACCCCTCCATTTT. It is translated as CASSEESFGYNSPLHF.

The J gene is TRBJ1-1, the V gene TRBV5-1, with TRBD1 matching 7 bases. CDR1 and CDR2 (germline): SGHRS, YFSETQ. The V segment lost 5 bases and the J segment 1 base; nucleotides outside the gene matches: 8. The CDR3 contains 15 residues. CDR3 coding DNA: TGCGCCAGCAGGAACAGGGGCGTGGGGAACACTGAAGCTTTCTTT. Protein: CASRNRGVGNTEAFF.

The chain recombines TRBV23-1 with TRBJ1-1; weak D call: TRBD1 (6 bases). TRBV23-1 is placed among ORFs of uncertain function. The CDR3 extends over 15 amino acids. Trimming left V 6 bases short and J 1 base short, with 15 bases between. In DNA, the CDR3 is TGCGCCAGCAGGGTGTTGGGACAATGGAACACTGAAGCTTTCTTT. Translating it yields CASRVLGQWNTEAFF.

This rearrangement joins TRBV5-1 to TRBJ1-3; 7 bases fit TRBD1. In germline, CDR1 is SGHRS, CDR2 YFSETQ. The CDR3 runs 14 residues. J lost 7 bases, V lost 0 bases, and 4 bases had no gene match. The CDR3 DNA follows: TGCGCCAGCAGCTTGGGGGGGACAGACAACACCATATATTTT. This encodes CASSLGGTDNTIYF.

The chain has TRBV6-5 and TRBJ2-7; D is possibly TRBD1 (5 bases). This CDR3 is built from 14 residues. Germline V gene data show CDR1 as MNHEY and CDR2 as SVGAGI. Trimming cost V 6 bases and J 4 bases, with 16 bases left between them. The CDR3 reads CASSPRVSVYEQYF. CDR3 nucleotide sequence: TGTGCCAGCAGCCCCAGGGTTTCGGTGTACGAGCAGTACTTC.

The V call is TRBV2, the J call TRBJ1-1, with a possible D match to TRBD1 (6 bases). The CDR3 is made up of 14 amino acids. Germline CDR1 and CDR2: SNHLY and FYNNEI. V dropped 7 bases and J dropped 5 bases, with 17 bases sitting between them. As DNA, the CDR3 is TGTGCCAGCACCGAATCGCACAGGGCGACTGAAGCTTTCTTT. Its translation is CASTESHRATEAFF.